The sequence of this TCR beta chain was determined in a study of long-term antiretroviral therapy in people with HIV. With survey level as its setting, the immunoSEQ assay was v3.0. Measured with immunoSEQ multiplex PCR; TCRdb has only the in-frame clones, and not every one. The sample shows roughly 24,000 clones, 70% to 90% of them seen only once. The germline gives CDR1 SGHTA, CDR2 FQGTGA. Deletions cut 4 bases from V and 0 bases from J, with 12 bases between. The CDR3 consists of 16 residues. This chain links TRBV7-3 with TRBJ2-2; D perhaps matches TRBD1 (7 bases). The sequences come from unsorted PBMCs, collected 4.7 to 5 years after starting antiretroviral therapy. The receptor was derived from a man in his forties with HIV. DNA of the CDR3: TGTGCCAGCAGCTGGGGGGACAGATCGAACACCGGGGAGCTGTTTTTT. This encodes CASSWGDRSNTGELFF. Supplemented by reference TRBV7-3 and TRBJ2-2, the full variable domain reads GAGVSQTPSNKVTEKGKYVELRCDPISGHTALYWYRQSLGQGPEFLIYFQGTGAADDSGLPNDRFFAVRPEGSVSTLKIQRTERGDSAVYLCASSWGDRSNTGELFFGEGSRLTVL.